This is a list of T cell receptor beta chains from one sample in a study of HIV-infected patients and healthy controls. TCRdb re-derived calls from the 5' RACE reads in MiXCR, one entry per CDR3 protein. The table has 50,000 to 80,000 distinct CDR3 sequences, about 19% seen once. Sequencing input: CD4+ T cells from blood. The receptors were sampled from a human donor in good health. The CDR3 runs from the conserved cysteine through the conserved F or W. A D gene is named only where the DNA matches it firmly. Part of the rows lack a size; the others show once, few, many or a class for expanded clones.

CAISESRGPDTQYF	TGTGCCATCAGTGAGTCCCGGGGGCCAGATACGCAGTATTTT	.	many	TRBJ2-3	TRBV10-3
CSATGGGKNEQYF	TGCAGTGCTACCGGCGGGGGGAAGAACGAGCAGTACTTC	TRBD2	many	TRBJ2-7	TRBV20-1
CASSYTGTTSTDTQYF	TGTGCCAGCAGTTACACTGGGACTACGAGCACAGATACGCAGTATTTT	TRBD2	.	TRBJ2-3	TRBV6-5
CAWSAGTTNTIYF	TGTGCCTGGAGTGCAGGGACGACGAACACCATATATTTT	.	many	TRBJ1-3	TRBV30
CASSSRLAGGYNEQFF	TGTGCCAGCAGCTCCCGACTAGCGGGGGGATACAATGAGCAGTTCTTC	TRBD2	few	TRBJ2-1	TRBV3-1
CASSLEGRSNQPQHF	TGTGCCAGCAGCTTAGAGGGTCGGAGCAATCAGCCCCAGCATTTT	.	few	TRBJ1-5	TRBV7-2
CATSDVAGRTDTQYF	TGTGCCACCAGTGATGTAGCGGGACGCACAGATACGCAGTATTTT	TRBD2	.	TRBJ2-3	TRBV24-1
CASGRQGAGYGYTF	TGTGCTAGTGGAAGACAGGGGGCAGGCTATGGCTACACCTTC	TRBD1	many	TRBJ1-2	TRBV12-5
CASSQDAAGQGFHF	TGCGCCAGCAGCCAAGATGCCGCGGGACAGGGGTTTCACTTC	TRBD1	.	TRBJ2-4	TRBV4-1
CSASGFTNEKLFF	TGCAGTGCTAGCGGGTTTACTAATGAAAAACTGTTTTTT	.	.	TRBJ1-4	TRBV20-1
CASSPPGGQTDTQYF	TGTGCCAGCTCACCGCCGGGGGGGCAAACAGATACGCAGTATTTT	TRBD2	.	TRBJ2-3	TRBV18
CASRPGTTINEQFF	TGTGCCAGCCGACCCGGGACTACGATCAATGAGCAGTTCTTC	TRBD2	many	TRBJ2-1	TRBV6-5
CASSLSQPGAQDTQYF	TGCGCCAGCAGCCTCTCCCAACCAGGGGCGCAGGATACGCAGTATTTT	.	few	TRBJ2-3	TRBV5-1
CASSLRGETQYF	TGTGCCAGCAGCTTACGGGGCGAGACCCAGTACTTC	.	.	TRBJ2-5	TRBV7-3
CATSETGYGYTF	TGTGCCACCAGTGAAACAGGCTATGGCTACACCTTC	.	.	TRBJ1-2	TRBV24-1
CASGLGTAYNSPLHF	TGTGCTAGTGGTTTGGGGACAGCTTATAATTCACCCCTCCACTTT	.	few	TRBJ1-6	TRBV12-5
CASSHGSQNQPQHF	TGTGCCAGCAGCCACGGGAGTCAGAATCAGCCCCAGCATTTT	.	few	TRBJ1-5	TRBV3-1
CASSWDRSGNTIYF	TGTGCCAGCAGTTGGGACCGCTCTGGAAACACCATATATTTT	.	few	TRBJ1-3	TRBV6-5
CAISDGSTDTQYF	TGTGCCATCAGTGACGGAAGCACAGATACGCAGTATTTT	.	many	TRBJ2-3	TRBV10-3
CASSLSSNQPQHF	TGTGCCAGCAGCCTCTCCAGCAATCAGCCCCAGCATTTT	.	medium-sized	TRBJ1-5	TRBV5-5
CSAPGQGGNEKLFF	TGCAGTGCCCCGGGACAGGGGGGCAATGAAAAACTGTTTTTT	TRBD1	few	TRBJ1-4	TRBV20-1
CASRPDRSGANVLTF	TGTGCCAGCAGACCCGACAGGTCTGGGGCCAACGTCCTGACTTTC	.	many	TRBJ2-6	TRBV6-1
CASSSRLGSSNSNEKLFF	TGTGCCAGCAGCTCACGACTAGGGAGCTCTAATTCTAATGAAAAACTGTTTTTT	.	.	TRBJ1-4	TRBV7-2
CASSPQGSRTSYEQYF	TGTGCCAGCAGTCCCCAAGGTAGCCGTACCTCCTACGAGCAGTACTTC	.	.	TRBJ2-7	TRBV12-3/TRBV12-4
CASSGRAGLANTEAFF	TGTGCCAGCAGCGGGCGGGCGGGGCTGGCCAACACTGAAGCTTTCTTT	.	few	TRBJ1-1	TRBV11-2
CASSPQGVGNQPQHF	TGTGCCAGCTCACCACAGGGAGTAGGCAATCAGCCCCAGCATTTT	.	many	TRBJ1-5	TRBV18
CSVQEGNQPQHF	TGCAGCGTTCAGGAGGGAAATCAGCCCCAGCATTTT	.	few	TRBJ1-5	TRBV29-1
CSGTRGTYNEQFF	TGCAGCGGAACCCGCGGGACCTACAATGAGCAGTTCTTC	.	.	TRBJ2-1	TRBV29-1
CASSILGASYNEQFF	TGTGCCAGTAGTATTCTGGGGGCGAGCTACAATGAGCAGTTCTTC	.	few	TRBJ2-1	TRBV19
CASSLDPSVKDTQYF	TGTGCCAGCAGCTTAGATCCTAGCGTTAAGGATACGCAGTATTTT	.	many	TRBJ2-3	TRBV7-2
CSVAGRYTEAFF	TGCAGCGTTGCAGGGAGGTACACTGAAGCTTTCTTT	.	many	TRBJ1-1	TRBV29-1
CASSLLADSTDTQYF	TGTGCCAGCAGCTTACTAGCGGACAGCACAGATACGCAGTATTTT	TRBD2	few	TRBJ2-3	TRBV5-5
CSSKGASMNTEAFF	TGCAGCTCTAAGGGGGCTTCTATGAACACTGAAGCTTTCTTT	TRBD1	many	TRBJ1-1	TRBV29-1
CASSSLSGGAFWNTEAFF	TGTGCCAGCAGCTCGCTGTCAGGGGGCGCTTTCTGGAACACTGAAGCTTTCTTT	TRBD1	many	TRBJ1-1	TRBV5-6
CASSVDWDQPQHF	TGTGCCAGCAGCGTAGACTGGGATCAGCCCCAGCATTTT	.	many	TRBJ1-5	TRBV9
CATSRVMGVNYGYTF	TGTGCCACCAGCAGAGTTATGGGGGTGAACTATGGCTACACCTTC	.	many	TRBJ1-2	TRBV15
CASGGQTNTGELFF	TGTGCCAGCGGCGGACAGACGAACACCGGGGAGCTGTTTTTT	.	many	TRBJ2-2	TRBV7-9
CASTLGALGQTYEQYF	TGTGCCAGCACACTTGGCGCCCTGGGACAGACCTACGAGCAGTACTTC	TRBD1	few	TRBJ2-7	TRBV7-8
CASSLDGNEAFF	TGCGCCAGCAGCTTGGACGGCAATGAAGCTTTCTTT	.	many	TRBJ1-1	TRBV5-1
CASSLAGAPGSLSGNTIYF	TGTGCCAGCAGCTTGGCTGGGGCGCCTGGGTCTCTCTCTGGAAACACCATATATTTT	.	.	TRBJ1-3	TRBV5-4
CASSLVFTSGRYTGELFF	TGTGCCAGCAGCTTGGTTTTCACTAGCGGGAGATACACCGGGGAGCTGTTTTTT	TRBD2	few	TRBJ2-2	TRBV5-6
CASSLAQGAGGVYGYTF	TGTGCCAGCAGCTTGGCCCAGGGGGCCGGGGGAGTCTATGGCTACACCTTC	TRBD1	.	TRBJ1-2	TRBV5-5
CSVALQGNTEAFF	TGCAGCGTTGCCCTACAGGGAAACACTGAAGCTTTCTTT	.	few	TRBJ1-1	TRBV29-1
CASRTRARSSYNEQFF	TGTGCCAGCAGAACGCGAGCCCGGAGCTCCTACAATGAGCAGTTCTTC	.	.	TRBJ2-1	TRBV27
CASSGALGTSNYGYTF	TGTGCCAGCAGTGGGGCGTTAGGGACATCGAACTATGGCTACACCTTC	.	many	TRBJ1-2	TRBV6-2/TRBV6-3
CASSRTGNEQFF	TGTGCCAGCAGTCGCACAGGGAATGAGCAGTTCTTC	.	.	TRBJ2-1	TRBV12-3/TRBV12-4
CASSQVPGIEQYF	TGTGCCAGCAGCCAAGTACCAGGGATCGAGCAGTACTTC	.	many	TRBJ2-7	TRBV3-1
CAISETGLAKNIQYF	TGTGCCATCAGTGAGACGGGACTAGCCAAAAACATTCAGTACTTC	.	few	TRBJ2-4	TRBV10-3
CASSHSGGAYEQYF	TGTGCCAGCAGCCACAGCGGGGGGGCCTACGAGCAGTACTTC	TRBD2	.	TRBJ2-7	TRBV3-1
CASSSTGETEAFF	TGTGCCAGCAGCTCAACAGGGGAAACTGAAGCTTTCTTT	TRBD1	many	TRBJ1-1	TRBV7-3
CAWSPHGGTGGNEQFF	TGTGCCTGGAGTCCACATGGGGGGACAGGGGGCAATGAGCAGTTCTTC	TRBD1	.	TRBJ2-1	TRBV30
CASSQGGSGRRDEQFF	TGTGCCAGCAGCCAAGGAGGTAGCGGGAGGAGGGATGAGCAGTTCTTC	TRBD2	.	TRBJ2-1	TRBV14
CASSFPTGTQETQYF	TGTGCCAGCAGCTTCCCGACAGGGACCCAAGAGACCCAGTACTTC	TRBD1	.	TRBJ2-5	TRBV7-2
CASRERDTRTEAFF	TGCGCCAGCAGAGAGAGGGACACACGGACTGAAGCTTTCTTT	.	many	TRBJ1-1	TRBV5-1
CASSEGTGAQPQHF	TGTGCCAGCAGCGAGGGGACAGGGGCCCAGCCCCAGCATTTT	TRBD1	few	TRBJ1-5	TRBV6-1
CASSWDSLYSGNTIYF	TGTGCCAGCAGTTGGGACAGTCTTTACTCTGGAAACACCATATATTTT	TRBD1	.	TRBJ1-3	TRBV12-3/TRBV12-4
CASSYRNEKLFF	TGTGCCAGCAGTTACAGAAATGAAAAACTGTTTTTT	.	few	TRBJ1-4	TRBV12-3/TRBV12-4
CASSPSTGNYGYTF	TGCGCCAGCAGCCCCTCTACAGGGAACTATGGCTACACCTTC	.	.	TRBJ1-2	TRBV5-1
CASSPPLGTAQETQYF	TGTGCCAGCAGCCCCCCTCTAGGGACAGCCCAAGAGACCCAGTACTTC	TRBD1	few	TRBJ2-5	TRBV5-6